The entry below gives a single T cell receptor (beta chain) sequence along with its context. Membership in each cohort depended on participant-reported clinical history. Germline V lookup: CDR1 MNHEY, CDR2 SVGAGI. Trimming pared 7 bases from V and 3 bases from J, leaving 12 bases between. The CDR3 covers 13 residues. The data belong to a study of blood T cell repertoires in COVID-19. The repertoire was sequenced with immunoSEQ multiplex PCR; TCRdb's copy has only in-frame clones and lacks some. The profile shows 310,000 or so clones, 87% of them singletons. The sequence came from a woman between 25 and 40 years old who had recovered from COVID-19. The sequenced sample consisted of PBMCs or T cells enriched from blood (not recorded which). V usage is TRBV6-5 and J usage is TRBJ1-1, with D unclear. This CDR3 is CASIGSGDTEAFF. DNA of the CDR3: TGTGCCAGCATCGGGTCCGGGGACACTGAAGCTTTCTTT.